Below, 18 T cell receptor beta chains from the same sample are listed, as sequenced in a study of T cell responses to AZD1222 COVID-19 vaccine. The data were produced by immunoSEQ multiplex PCR, yet TCRdb's version contains in-frame clones alone and is incomplete. The table shows tens of thousands of clones, with 80% to 90% occurring only once. This specimen was peripheral blood, taken 28 days after the second AZD1222 dose. The receptors were gathered from an adult who received the AZD1222 COVID-19 vaccine.

The genes are TRBV7-2 and TRBJ2-1; 7 bases line up with TRBD1. The CDR3 has 15 amino acids. The trim removed 5 bases at V and 0 bases at J, leaving 4 bases unmatched. Germline V gives CDR1 SGHTA, CDR2 FQGNSA. The CDR3 coding sequence is TGTGCCAGCAGCAAGGACAGGAGCTCCTACAATGAGCAGTTCTTC. Protein product: CASSKDRSSYNEQFF.

This chain connects TRBV6-1 to TRBJ1-2; a possible D gene is TRBD1 (5 bases). There are 14 residues in the CDR3. The V gene lost 0 bases and the J gene lost 4 bases, with 9 bases spanning the gap. CDR1 MNHNS and CDR2 SASEGT come from the germline V gene. The CDR3 DNA is TGTGCCAGCAGTGAAGCCGGGGGAACCTATGGCTACACCTTC. It codes for CASSEAGGTYGYTF.

The chain carries TRBV11-3 and TRBJ2-1; possible D gene TRBD2, 5 bases. This CDR3 region has 13 residues. Between the trimmed V and J ends, which lost 1 base and 15 bases, there was a span of 16 bases. Germline CDR1 reads SGHNT; CDR2 reads YENEEA. The CDR3 DNA reads TGTGCCAGCAGCTTAGTCCGGGCTAGCCCAGGGTTCTTC. It yields the protein CASSLVRASPGFF.

The chain carries TRBV18 and TRBJ1-1, with a tentative D call TRBD1 (5 bases). The CDR3 is 13 residues long. Germline CDR1 reads KGHSH; CDR2 reads LQKENI. Trimming left V 6 bases short and J 1 base short, with 9 bases between. The CDR3 reads CASSMRGNTEAFF. Here the CDR3 DNA reads TGTGCCAGCTCTATGAGGGGGAACACTGAAGCTTTCTTT.

The V gene is TRBV6-1, the J gene TRBJ1-6; 7 nucleotides align to TRBD1. Germline CDR1 is MNHNS and CDR2 is SASEGT. The trim removed 4 bases at V and 8 bases at J, leaving 11 bases unmatched. The CDR3 runs 16 residues. For the CDR3, the DNA is TGTGCCAGCAGTGTAGAAGGGGGCAGGGCAGATTCACCCCTCCACTTT. The encoded protein is CASSVEGGRADSPLHF.

The V call is TRBV6-5, the J call TRBJ2-7; the D gene could be TRBD1 or TRBD2 (5 bases each). Germline assignment: CDR1 MNHEY and CDR2 SVGAGI. This CDR3 is built from 12 residues. Trimming stripped 6 bases from V and 1 base from J, with 7 bases between. Written as DNA, the CDR3 is TGTGCCAGCAGAGAGGGGTCCTACGAGCAGTACTTC. It translates to CASREGSYEQYF.

The chain carries TRBV4-3 and TRBJ2-7; D call uncertain. This CDR3 is 15 amino acids long. Germline V gene data show CDR1 as LGHNA and CDR2 as YSLEER. The V end was cut by 8 bases, the J end by 0 bases, with 17 bases between. CDR3 sequence: CASRLRDGSSYEQYF. The CDR3 nucleotides read TGCGCCAGCCGGCTTAGAGACGGCAGCTCCTACGAGCAGTACTTC.

This clone was counted a single time. The chain uses TRBV18 and TRBJ1-1; 7 bases agree with TRBD1. Trimming took 1 base from V and 11 from J; bases not matched to a gene: 7. This CDR3 comprises 13 residues. CDR1 and CDR2 from the germline V gene are KGHSH and LQKENI. This CDR3 reads CASSPREQGTAFF. The CDR3 DNA reads as TGTGCCAGCTCACCACGGGAACAGGGGACGGCTTTCTTT.

This clone was detected only once. The chain employs TRBV24-1 and TRBJ2-3; the match to TRBD1 covers 10 bases. Germline CDR1 reads KGHDR; CDR2 reads SFDVKD. This CDR3 spans 17 amino acids. The V gene end was trimmed by 3 bases and the J gene end by 6 bases; junction bases not matched to a gene: 11. CDR3 amino acids: CATSDIGGTGDEDTQYF. In DNA form, the CDR3 reads TGTGCCACCAGTGATATTGGGGGGACAGGGGATGAGGATACGCAGTATTTT.

The rearrangement uses TRBV15 and TRBJ2-2; 7 nucleotides match TRBD2. CDR3 length: 17 residues. CDR1 is LNHNV and CDR2 is YYDKDF in the germline V gene (reference sequence). V was pared by 0 bases and J by 4 bases, with 8 bases of the junction left unmatched. The CDR3 region is CATSRDLWGRGTGELFF. The CDR3 nucleotides read TGTGCCACCAGCAGAGATCTATGGGGGAGGGGCACCGGGGAGCTGTTTTTT.

V gene TRBV6-2 or TRBV6-3 combines with J gene TRBJ2-7, with 8 bases identical to TRBD1. Looked up from germline, CDR1 is MNHEY and CDR2 is SVGEGT. J gave up 1 base and V 4 bases, and 6 bases lay outside the gene matches. The CDR3 has 15 amino acids. CDR3 DNA sequence: TGTGCCAGCAGTTGGTCCAGGGGGCCTTCCTACGAGCAGTACTTC. Translation: CASSWSRGPSYEQYF.

This chain connects TRBV27 to TRBJ2-7; possible D gene TRBD2, 6 bases. V was shortened by 2 bases and J by 2 bases, with 7 bases between the two germline ends. The germline CDR1 and CDR2 sequences are MNHEY and SMNVEV (reference sequence). There are 13 residues in the CDR3. CDR3 in amino acids: CASSLGTAYEQYF. Here the CDR3 DNA reads TGTGCCAGCAGTTTAGGGACTGCCTACGAGCAGTACTTC.

The V call is TRBV6-5, the J call TRBJ2-3, with TRBD2 matching 13 bases. The ends lost 0 bases at V and 4 bases at J; junction bases unmatched: 1. This CDR3 is 16 amino acids long. CDR1 and CDR2 (germline): MNHEY, SVGAGI. The CDR3 bases are TGTGCCAGCAGTTACTCCGGACTAGCGGGAGCAGATACGCAGTATTTT. Protein: CASSYSGLAGADTQYF.

V is TRBV27 and J is TRBJ1-1, with 8 bases identical to TRBD1. Germline V gene lookup returns CDR1 MNHEY and CDR2 SMNVEV (reference sequence). This CDR3 has 14 amino acids. The trim removed 6 bases at V and 4 bases at J, leaving 7 bases unmatched. This chain's CDR3 is CASSLGQVTTEAFF. In DNA form, the CDR3 reads TGTGCCAGCAGCTTGGGACAGGTGACCACTGAAGCTTTCTTT.

The chain has TRBV7-2 and TRBJ1-2; 7 bases are a match to TRBD1. Trimming took 0 bases from V and 3 from J; bases not matched to a gene: 1. Germline V gives CDR1 SGHTA, CDR2 FQGNSA. The CDR3 runs 14 residues. The CDR3 DNA sequence: TGTGCCAGCAGCTTAGCCCAGGGGGACTATGGCTACACCTTC. Translation: CASSLAQGDYGYTF.

About this clone: The same CDR3 arises from other DNA sequences in this sample as well. The chain is built from TRBV6-5 and TRBJ1-1; perhaps TRBD1 as D (5 bases). The length of the CDR3 is 14 residues. Germline V gene sequence: CDR1 MNHEY, CDR2 SVGAGI. V dropped 5 bases and J dropped 1 base, with 11 bases sitting between them. The CDR3 protein is CASSPRDRNTEAFF. The CDR3 DNA reads TGTGCCAGCAGTCCCCGAGACAGGAACACTGAAGCTTTCTTT.

This sequence joins TRBV6-2 or TRBV6-3 and TRBJ1-4; TRBD1 is a possible D gene (5 bases). The CDR3 loop spans 11 amino acids. The V end lost 5 bases, the J end lost 8 bases, and 6 bases lay between the germline ends. Germline-derived CDR1 and CDR2 are MNHEY and SVGEGT. Written as DNA, the CDR3 is TGTGCCAGCAGTGCAGGGGAAAAACTGTTTTTT. Translated: CASSAGEKLFF.

The chain links TRBV19 to TRBJ2-3; D remains unclear. The CDR3 has 14 residues. Germline CDR1 reads LNHDA; CDR2 reads SQIVND (reference sequence). The ends were cut back, 3 bases at V and 0 bases at J, with 7 bases in the middle. This CDR3 reads CASSIKGSTDTQYF. CDR3 coding DNA: TGTGCCAGTAGTATTAAAGGGAGCACAGATACGCAGTATTTT.